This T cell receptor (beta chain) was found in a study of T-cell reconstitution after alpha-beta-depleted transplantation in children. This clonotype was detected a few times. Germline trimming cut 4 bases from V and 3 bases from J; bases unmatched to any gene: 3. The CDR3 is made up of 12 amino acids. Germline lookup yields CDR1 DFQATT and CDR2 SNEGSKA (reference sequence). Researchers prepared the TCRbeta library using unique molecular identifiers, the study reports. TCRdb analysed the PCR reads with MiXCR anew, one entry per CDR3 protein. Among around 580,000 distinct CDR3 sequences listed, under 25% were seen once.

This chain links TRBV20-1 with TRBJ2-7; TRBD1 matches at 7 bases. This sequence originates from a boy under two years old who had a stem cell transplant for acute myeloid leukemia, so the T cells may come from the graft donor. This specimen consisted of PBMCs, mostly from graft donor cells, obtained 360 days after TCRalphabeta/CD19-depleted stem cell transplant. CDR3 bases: TGCAGTGCTAAAGGGGGCTACTACGAGCAGTACTTC. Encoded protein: CSAKGGYYEQYF.